The 22 T cell receptor beta chains presented below share a single source sample, sequenced in a study of early T cells in non-severe SARS-CoV-2 infection. TCRdb re-derived calls from the 5' RACE reads in MiXCR, one entry per CDR3 protein. This repertoire shows about 29,000 distinct CDR3 sequences, approximately 4.8% found once; its top ten account for roughly a tenth. Sequencing used whole blood. The receptor set was obtained from an adult who was a healthcare worker with PCR-confirmed SARS-CoV-2 infection or an uninfected control (not recorded which).

This clonotype showed up many times. The CDR3 reads CASSQTDSRNQPQHF. In nucleotides, the CDR3 is TGCGCCAGCAGCCAAACGGACAGCCGAAATCAGCCCCAGCATTTT. The chain combines TRBV4-3 with TRBJ1-5; the D gene is possibly TRBD1 (6 bases). V was pared by 2 bases and J by 4 bases, with 12 bases between. The germline V gene encodes CDR1 LGHNA and CDR2 YSLEER. The CDR3 has 15 residues.

The V and J genes are TRBV20-1 and TRBJ2-7; 8 bases align to TRBD2. The CDR3 length is 14 residues. The V segment lost 0 bases and the J segment 4 bases; nucleotides outside the gene matches: 5. Germline CDR1 and CDR2: DFQATT and SNEGSKA (reference sequence). The CDR3 nucleotides are TGCAGTGCTAGAGATAACAGCGGGAGTTACGAGCAGTACTTC. It encodes CSARDNSGSYEQYF.

This clonotype has at least ten counts. J is TRBJ2-7 and V is TRBV4-3, with 7 bases fitting TRBD1. Looked up from germline, CDR1 is LGHNA and CDR2 is YSLEER. The CDR3 has 17 amino acids. The V and J ends lost 1 base and 2 bases, in that order; junction bases with no gene match: 11. The DNA for the CDR3 is TGCGCCAGCAGCCAAGGTACGAAGACAGGGATAACCTACGAGCAGTACTTC. It specifies CASSQGTKTGITYEQYF.

This clonotype was recorded at least ten times. The chain combines TRBV18 with TRBJ2-7; 7 positions agree with TRBD1. CDR3 length equals 15 residues. After removal of 3 bases from V and 2 bases from J, the junction contained 7 bases not matched to a gene. Germline V lookup: CDR1 KGHSH, CDR2 LQKENI. CDR3 nucleotide sequence: TGTGCCAGCTCACCCCCCGGGACAGTTACCTACGAGCAGTACTTC. It yields the protein CASSPPGTVTYEQYF.

A few counts support this clonotype. The chain joins TRBV7-9 to TRBJ2-5; D gene ambiguous. V shed 1 base and J shed 0 bases, with 3 bases lying between them. The CDR3 length is 13 residues. The germline V gene encodes CDR1 SEHNR and CDR2 FQNEAQ (reference sequence). CDR3 in amino acids: CASSLGNQETQYF. The CDR3 DNA is TGTGCCAGCAGCTTAGGCAACCAAGAGACCCAGTACTTC.

This clonotype was seen a few times. This rearrangement joins TRBV6-2 or TRBV6-3 to TRBJ2-2; 7 bases are a match to TRBD2. The CDR3 runs 17 residues. Per the germline V gene, CDR1 is MNHEY and CDR2 is SVGEGT. The J segment lost 9 bases and the V segment lost 2 bases, leaving 15 bases of the junction unmatched. The CDR3 bases are TGTGCCAGCAGTTACCCGACTAGCACCCCCGGGCCCCGGGAGCTGTTTTTT. Amino acid sequence: CASSYPTSTPGPRELFF.

In this sample, this clonotype turned up many times. The chain uses TRBV6-5 and TRBJ1-2, with a weak D call TRBD1 (6 bases). CDR1 and CDR2 from the germline V gene are MNHEY and SVGAGI. The CDR3 sequence is 14 residues long. Trimming took 0 bases from V and 8 from J, leaving 13 bases between them. CDR3 sequence (DNA): TGTGCCAGCAGTTACTCCGGGGGCCCGGAGGGCTACACCTTC. Its protein is CASSYSGGPEGYTF.

This clonotype was observed at least ten times. This chain uses TRBV20-1 with TRBJ2-5, with unresolved D. This CDR3 has 14 residues. The germline gives CDR1 DFQATT, CDR2 SNEGSKA (reference sequence). Trimming removed 4 bases from V and 2 bases from J, with 14 bases in between. The CDR3 sequence is CSAIPDGIQETQYF. The CDR3 DNA sequence: TGCAGTGCTATACCAGATGGTATTCAAGAGACCCAGTACTTC.

This clonotype showed up just a few times. J is TRBJ2-3 and V is TRBV3-1; D is possibly TRBD1 or TRBD2 (5 bases each). This CDR3 is 20 amino acids long. Trimming left V 0 bases short and J 0 bases short, with 22 bases between. Germline CDR1 LGHDT, CDR2 YNNKEL (reference sequence). DNA for the CDR3: TGTGCCAGCAGCCAAGATTTCACGGGGCCCTCGAGAGAGAGCACAGATACGCAGTATTTT. Translated, it gives CASSQDFTGPSRESTDTQYF.

At least ten counts were recorded for this clonotype. The chain couples TRBV11-2 to TRBJ2-3; D is undetermined. This CDR3 is built from 12 residues. CDR1 is SGHAT, CDR2 FQNNGV, per germline. With 5 bases removed from V and 1 base from J, the gap between germline ends came to 4 bases. CDR3 bases: TGTGCCAGCAGCCTCCGCACAGATACGCAGTATTTT. It is translated as CASSLRTDTQYF. Full variable domain (missing parts from reference TRBV11-2 and TRBJ2-3): EAGVAQSPRYKIIEKRQSVAFWCNPISGHATLYWYQQILGQGPKLLIQFQNNGVVDDSQLPKDRFSAERLKGVDSTLKIQPAKLEDSAVYLCASSLRTDTQYFGPGTRLTVL.

Many counts were recorded for this clonotype. The chain combines TRBV18 with TRBJ2-4, with D perhaps matching TRBD1 (6 bases). Trimming removed 4 bases at V and 8 bases at J, with 18 bases between. The CDR3 totals 15 residues. CDR1 KGHSH and CDR2 LQKENI come from the germline V gene. The CDR3 DNA reads TGTGCCAGCTCACGGGATAGACAGGCGCACTACATTCAGTACTTC. Amino acid sequence: CASSRDRQAHYIQYF.

This clonotype was counted at least ten times. The chain is built from TRBV2 and TRBJ2-1; 8 nucleotides agree with TRBD1. The CDR3 covers 15 residues. Unmatched junction bases numbered 6, after V lost 6 bases and J lost 2 bases. The germline V gene encodes CDR1 SNHLY and CDR2 FYNNEI. In DNA, the CDR3 is TGTGCCAGCAGCGGACAGGGAAACCCCTACAATGAGCAGTTCTTC. As protein: CASSGQGNPYNEQFF.

At least ten counts were recorded for this clonotype. This chain uses TRBV12-3 or TRBV12-4 with TRBJ1-1; D uncertain. The V end lost 7 bases, the J end lost 4 bases, and 16 bases lay between the germline ends. The CDR3 has 14 amino acids. The CDR3 DNA sequence: TGTGCCAGCAAACCGGGCCGGGATAGCACTGAAGCTTTCTTT. This sequence encodes CASKPGRDSTEAFF.

This clonotype was counted at least ten times. The chain employs TRBV18 and TRBJ1-5; D not certain. This CDR3 has 14 amino acids. The V end was cut by 6 bases, the J end by 4 bases, with 13 bases between. Germline V gives CDR1 KGHSH, CDR2 LQKENI. In DNA form, the CDR3 reads TGTGCCAGCTCGTTGAGGTTTCAGAATCAGCCCCAGCATTTT. Translating gives CASSLRFQNQPQHF. Full variable domain (outside the CDR3, taken from reference TRBV18 and TRBJ1-5): NAGVMQNPRHLVRRRGQEARLRCSPMKGHSHVYWYRQLPEEGLKFMVYLQKENIIDESGMPKERFSAEFPKEGPSILRIQQVVRGDSAAYFCASSLRFQNQPQHFGDGTRLSIL.

This clonotype was counted many times. V gene TRBV7-9 combines with J gene TRBJ1-2; D is perhaps TRBD1 (5 bases). V dropped 0 bases and J dropped 4 bases, with 15 bases sitting between them. Germline V gene lookup returns CDR1 SEHNR and CDR2 FQNEAQ (reference sequence). This CDR3 comprises 16 residues. The CDR3 DNA is TGTGCCAGCAGCTTAGCCGGGGGGACGTCCGTCTATGGCTACACCTTC. Amino acid sequence: CASSLAGGTSVYGYTF. The whole variable domain, filled in from reference TRBV7-9 and TRBJ1-2, reads DTGVSQNPRHKITKRGQNVTFRCDPISEHNRLYWYRQTLGQGPEFLTYFQNEAQLEKSRLLSDRFSAERPKGSFSTLEIQRTEQGDSAMYLCASSLAGGTSVYGYTFGSGTRLTVV.

This clonotype was observed at least ten times. The CDR3 coding sequence is TGCAGTGCGACAGGGCAAAGTTCACCCCTCCACTTT. It codes for CSATGQSSPLHF. This chain uses TRBV20-1 with TRBJ1-6; TRBD1 agrees at 7 bases. V was pared by 6 bases and J by 9 bases, with 5 bases of the junction left unmatched. Germline lookup yields CDR1 DFQATT and CDR2 SNEGSKA (reference sequence). The CDR3 has 12 residues.

This clonotype was seen repeatedly, ten times or more. The chain is built from TRBV19 and TRBJ1-5, with TRBD1 identical over 8 bases. The CDR3 is made up of 14 amino acids. J lost 7 bases, V lost 2 bases, and 4 bases had no gene match. Germline V gene lookup returns CDR1 LNHDA and CDR2 SQIVND (reference sequence). CDR3 residues: CASSIQGARQPQHF. The CDR3 nucleotides read TGTGCCAGTAGTATACAGGGGGCGCGGCAGCCCCAGCATTTT.

This clonotype came up a few times. The chain recombines TRBV4-3 with TRBJ1-1, with D uncertain. Germline CDR1 is LGHNA and CDR2 is YSLEER. V was trimmed by 1 base and J by 8 bases, leaving 11 bases between them. The CDR3 loop spans 13 amino acids. CDR3 residues: CASSQVLAREAFF. The CDR3 bases are TGCGCCAGCAGCCAAGTTCTCGCTCGCGAAGCTTTCTTT.

This clonotype was counted only a few times. The gene calls are TRBV7-9 and TRBJ2-1, with D unresolved. The CDR3 spans 11 residues. The V and J ends lost 5 bases and 10 bases respectively, with 9 bases between them. Per germline, CDR1 SEHNR and CDR2 FQNEAQ (reference sequence). The CDR3 spells CASSLKREQFF. The CDR3 bases are TGTGCCAGCAGCCTAAAGAGGGAGCAGTTCTTC.

This clonotype has at least ten counts. This rearrangement joins TRBV10-2 to TRBJ2-1, with TRBD2 identical over 11 bases. Germline loops: CDR1 WSHSY, CDR2 SAAADI. The CDR3 has 17 amino acids. With V trimmed by 3 bases and J by 4 bases, 8 bases remained unmatched. CDR3 sequence (DNA): TGCGCCAGCAGTGATCCAGGGCCTAGCGGGGGGTACAATGAGCAGTTCTTC. This sequence encodes CASSDPGPSGGYNEQFF.

There are many counts of this clonotype. This sequence joins TRBV7-9 and TRBJ1-4; D is ambiguous. The V gene's germline CDR1 is SEHNR and CDR2 FQNEAQ (reference sequence). Between the trimmed V and J ends, which lost 1 base and 8 bases, there was a span of 14 bases. The CDR3 spans 15 residues. CDR3 nucleotides: TGTGCCAGCAGCTTAGACGGGCCGCCGCGAGAAAAACTGTTTTTT. Residues: CASSLDGPPREKLFF.

Concerning this clonotype itself: The junction and the germline gene differ at one end; a read error may be behind it. The chain combines TRBV28 with TRBJ2-2, with D maybe TRBD1 (6 bases). CDR1 and CDR2 (germline): MDHEN, SYDVKM. The CDR3 consists of 15 residues. Written as DNA, the CDR3 is TGTGCCAGCAGTTTATTCCGAACAGGGACCGGGGAGCTGTTTTTC. Translating gives CASSLFRTGTGELFF.